This T cell receptor beta chain was captured in a study of Ad26.COV2.S vaccination and SARS-CoV-2 variants. Across the whole study: Donor was in the COV1001 Ad26.COV2.S trial arm. Doses of Ad26.COV2.S were injected into muscle once or twice, 56 days apart.

Treatment noted: around 19 received Ad26.COV2.S at low or high dose, single or two shots; roughly five received placebo; per-sample allocation not given. The study sampled participants on day 63 after the first vaccine or placebo injection. Wuhan-strain spike was delivered by a replication-incompetent Ad26 vector. For this clone: What it recognizes is unknown.

From germline, CDR1 is SGDLS and CDR2 YYNGEE. The length of the CDR3 is 15 residues. Unmatched junction bases numbered 8, after V lost 3 bases and J lost 6 bases. TCRdb's copy holds only in-frame clones and misses some; the assay was immunoSEQ multiplex PCR. The sample records roughly 300,000 clones, more than 85% being singletons. General study findings and limits: The analyses of TCR breadth and depth may have understated the size of total T cell responses.

This TCR was recovered from a person between 18 and 65 years old who received the Ad26.COV2.S COVID-19 vaccine or a placebo. The specimen was peripheral blood, collected in a trial of Ad26.COV2.S vaccine versus placebo. V is TRBV9 and J is TRBJ1-5; 8 bases agree with TRBD1. The CDR3 loop reads CASSAGGVEGQPQHF. The CDR3 DNA sequence: TGTGCCAGCAGCGCAGGGGGCGTGGAGGGTCAGCCCCAGCATTTT.